The next 14 T cell receptor beta chains were all read from a single sample in a study of blood T cell repertoires in COVID-19. The protocol was immunoSEQ multiplex PCR, while the TCRdb copy is restricted to in-frame clones and leaves out a portion. Of 160,000 or so clones listed, 70% to 80% were seen once; the top ten hold about 7.8%. The sequenced material came from peripheral blood. The receptors come from an older woman with COVID-19, enrolled during active disease.

This sequence joins TRBV19 and TRBJ2-1; TRBD1 matches at 11 bases. V was pared by 4 bases and J by 7 bases, with 6 bases of the junction left unmatched. The germline CDR1 and CDR2 sequences are LNHDA and SQIVND (reference sequence). The CDR3 is 15 residues long. CDR3 protein: CASSTGQGAWNEQFF. The CDR3 DNA reads TGTGCCAGTAGTACCGGACAGGGGGCCTGGAATGAGCAGTTCTTC.

The table lists this clone with a count of one. This chain joins TRBV6-5 and TRBJ2-7; 7 positions match TRBD1. V dropped 7 bases and J dropped 1; count of bases not matched to a gene: 7. The CDR3 consists of 14 residues. In germline, CDR1 is MNHEY, CDR2 SVGAGI. CDR3 in amino acids: CASNLQGPSYEQYV. CDR3 DNA: TGTGCCAGCAATCTACAGGGGCCTTCCTACGAGCAGTACGTC.

The rearrangement joins TRBV6-6 to TRBJ2-7, with TRBD2 as a possible D gene (6 bases). Germline loops: CDR1 MNHNY, CDR2 SVGAGI (reference sequence). The ends were cut back, 0 bases at V and 2 bases at J, with 11 bases in the middle. CDR3 length: 15 amino acids. The CDR3 loop is CASSYSGSIPYEQYF. The CDR3 DNA follows: TGTGCCAGCAGTTACTCCGGGAGTATTCCCTACGAGCAGTACTTC.

The chain has TRBV7-8 and TRBJ2-7; the D is unclear. This CDR3 has 13 amino acids. Germline V gene lookup returns CDR1 SGHVS and CDR2 FQNEAQ. The V end was cut by 2 bases, the J end by 0 bases, with 5 bases between. The CDR3 DNA follows: TGTGCCAGCAGCTTAATTAGCTCCTACGAGCAGTACGTC. Protein sequence: CASSLISSYEQYV.

The V call is TRBV28, the J call TRBJ2-5; D is possibly TRBD1 (6 bases). Germline V CDR1 and CDR2: MDHEN, SYDVKM. The CDR3 length is 17 residues. V lost 5 bases to trimming and J lost 1 base, with 20 bases between them. Here the CDR3 reads CASSPWLARGSQETQYF. The DNA for the CDR3 is TGTGCCAGCAGTCCCTGGTTGGCGAGGGGGAGCCAAGAGACCCAGTACTTC.

CDR3: CASRPGTGVSFGAFF. CDR3 nucleotides: TGTGCCAGCAGGCCCGGGACAGGGGTATCTTTTGGAGCTTTCTTT. The chain employs TRBV7-2 and TRBJ1-1; the match to TRBD1 covers 10 bases. V trimming: 6 bases; J trimming: 10 bases; junction bases outside the gene matches: 14. The CDR3 consists of 15 residues. Germline CDR1 is SGHTA and CDR2 is FQGNSA.

The rearrangement joins TRBV6-5 to TRBJ1-1; D ambiguous. V lost 0 bases and J lost 5, with 10 bases in between. Germline V gene lookup returns CDR1 MNHEY and CDR2 SVGAGI. The CDR3 runs to 14 residues. The CDR3 reads CASSYSSGATEAFF. The CDR3 DNA follows: TGTGCCAGCAGTTACTCATCGGGTGCTACTGAAGCTTTCTTT.

This chain connects TRBV5-1 to TRBJ1-2; D perhaps matches TRBD1 (5 bases). The germline V gene has CDR1 SGHRS and CDR2 YFSETQ. CDR3 length: 14 residues. Trimming took off 0 bases at V and 4 bases at J, with 10 bases between the two ends. The DNA for the CDR3 is TGCGCCAGCAGCTTGGGACAGCTCTCCTATGGCTACACCTTC. Its translation is CASSLGQLSYGYTF.

The chain links TRBV11-3 to TRBJ2-2; D possibly corresponds to TRBD2 (5 bases). Trimming removed 6 bases at V and 7 bases at J, with 15 bases between. The length of the CDR3 is 14 residues. The germline V gene has CDR1 SGHNT and CDR2 YENEEA. The CDR3 bases are TGTGCCAGCAGTCCCCTTTCCGGAGGCGGGGAGCTGTTTTTT. Protein product: CASSPLSGGGELFF.

This clone was observed a single time. V gene TRBV7-8 combines with J gene TRBJ1-1; TRBD1 is a possible D gene (5 bases). The CDR3 sequence is 15 residues long. V dropped 0 bases and J dropped 1 base, with 9 bases sitting between them. Germline values: CDR1 SGHVS, CDR2 FQNEAQ. In nucleotides, the CDR3 is TGTGCCAGCAGCTTAGCCCACGGGGGGAACACTGAAGCTTTCTTT. As protein: CASSLAHGGNTEAFF.

The chain recombines TRBV7-3 with TRBJ2-5, with 8 bases matching TRBD1. The CDR3 sequence is 13 residues long. Germline CDR1 and CDR2: SGHTA and FQGTGA. The junction had 4 bases not matched to a gene; V was cut back by 5 bases and J by 5 bases. CDR3 bases: TGTGCCAGCAGCCAGGGGGCCGGGGAGACCCAGTACTTC. This sequence encodes CASSQGAGETQYF.

The chain couples TRBV2 to TRBJ2-5, with D possibly matching TRBD2 (6 bases). V lost 6 bases and J 4 bases, leaving 21 bases between the germline ends. From germline, CDR1 is SNHLY and CDR2 FYNNEI. The CDR3 loop spans 16 amino acids. The CDR3 bases are TGTGCCAGCAGCTACACGAGCGGCGGGGTGGGAGAGACCCAGTACTTC. This gives the protein CASSYTSGGVGETQYF.

This clone was detected only a few times. The rearrangement joins TRBV11-2 to TRBJ1-4; 8 nucleotides agree with TRBD1. V shed 5 bases and J 10 bases; nucleotides not matched to a gene: 6. Germline V lookup: CDR1 SGHAT, CDR2 FQNNGV. The CDR3 extends over 13 amino acids. The CDR3 coding sequence is TGTGCCAGCAGCGACAGGGGAGACGGAAAACTGTTTTTT. Translating gives CASSDRGDGKLFF.

The chain has TRBV2 and TRBJ2-3; 9 positions match TRBD2. Germline lookup yields CDR1 SNHLY and CDR2 FYNNEI. The V segment lost 3 bases and the J segment 1 base; nucleotides outside the gene matches: 20. This CDR3 is 21 amino acids long. CDR3 loop: CASSDSFGIAGALEGTDTQYF. DNA of the CDR3: TGTGCCAGCAGTGATTCGTTTGGGATAGCGGGGGCCCTCGAAGGCACAGATACGCAGTATTTT.